This record looks at one T cell receptor (beta chain) sequence and its context. Its antigen is undetermined. In the same sample, other DNA sequences code for this CDR3. This sample was included in a study of T cell responses to AZD1222 COVID-19 vaccine. Study-wide results and caveats: The peak T cell response came first, and repertoires were sampled only after it. Nearly half of spike-specific TCRs reportedly target variant regions that are unmutated in the B.1.351 and B.1.1.7 variants.

Trimming removed 2 bases at V and 1 base at J, with 9 bases between. Germline CDR1 MNHEY, CDR2 SVGAGI. This CDR3 region has 15 residues. The repertoire was sequenced with immunoSEQ multiplex PCR; TCRdb's copy has only in-frame clones and lacks some. The table shows around 160,000 clones, with 89% occurring only once. The starting material was peripheral blood, obtained on day 0 of AZD1222 vaccination. The receptor was isolated from an adult in good health. The chain joins TRBV6-5 to TRBJ2-1, with D perhaps TRBD2 (6 bases). The CDR3 nucleotides are TGTGCCAGCAGTTACAGTGGGGGGTCCTACAATGAGCAGTTCTTC. Translated: CASSYSGGSYNEQFF.